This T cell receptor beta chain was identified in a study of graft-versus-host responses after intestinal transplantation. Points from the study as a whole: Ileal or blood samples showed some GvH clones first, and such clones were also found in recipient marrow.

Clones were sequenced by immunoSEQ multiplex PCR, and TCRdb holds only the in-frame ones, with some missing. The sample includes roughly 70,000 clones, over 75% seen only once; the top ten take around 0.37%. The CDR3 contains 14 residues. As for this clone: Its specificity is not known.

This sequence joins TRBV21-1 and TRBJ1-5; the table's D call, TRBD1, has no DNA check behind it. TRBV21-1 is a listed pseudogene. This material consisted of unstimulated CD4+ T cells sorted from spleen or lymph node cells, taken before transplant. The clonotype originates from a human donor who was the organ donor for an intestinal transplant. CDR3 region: CASSKALTPQPQHF. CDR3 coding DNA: TGTGCCAGCAGCAAAGCGCTCACACCACAGCCCCAGCATTTT.